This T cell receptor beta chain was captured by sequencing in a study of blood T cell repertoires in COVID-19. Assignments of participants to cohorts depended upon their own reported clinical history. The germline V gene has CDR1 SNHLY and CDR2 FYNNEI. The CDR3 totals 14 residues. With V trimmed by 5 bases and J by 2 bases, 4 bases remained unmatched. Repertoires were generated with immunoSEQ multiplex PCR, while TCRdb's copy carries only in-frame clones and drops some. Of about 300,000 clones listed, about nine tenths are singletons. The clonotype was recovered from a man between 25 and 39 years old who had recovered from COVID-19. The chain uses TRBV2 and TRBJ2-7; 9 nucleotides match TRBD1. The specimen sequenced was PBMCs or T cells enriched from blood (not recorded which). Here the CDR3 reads CASSSGTGPYEQYF. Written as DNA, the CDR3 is TGTGCCAGCAGTTCCGGGACAGGGCCCTACGAGCAGTACTTC.